Shown below are 2 T cell receptor beta chains from a single sample sequenced in a study of T-cell reconstitution after alpha-beta-depleted transplantation in children. Overall study results and limits: Among T cells one year after transplant, newly produced cells accounted for most counts and diversity.

TCRbeta library preparation incorporated unique molecular identifiers. TCRdb ran MiXCR on the PCR reads and lists one entry per CDR3 protein. Among fewer than 350,000 distinct CDR3 sequences, roughly 7.8% were seen once, and the ten largest hold approximately 9.6%. Their target antigens are unknown. The specimen comprised peripheral blood, sampled 360 days after TCRalphabeta/CD19-depleted stem cell transplant. The receptors here all came from a female patient between 2 and 15 years old who had a stem cell transplant for Fanconi anemia, so the T cells may come from the graft donor.

This clonotype was found many times. V is TRBV24-1 and J is TRBJ2-4, with D perhaps TRBD2 (6 bases). V was trimmed by 3 bases and J by 1 base, leaving 12 bases between them. Germline CDR1 KGHDR, CDR2 SFDVKD. This CDR3 comprises 16 residues. CDR3 protein: CATSDPSRGAKNIQYF. The CDR3 coding sequence is TGTGCCACCAGTGATCCTTCACGGGGGGCCAAAAACATTCAGTACTTC.

This clonotype came up many times. V usage is TRBV7-8 and J usage is TRBJ2-2; tentative D call: TRBD1 (6 bases). The CDR3 spans 18 residues. Trimming shortened V by 4 bases and J by 5 bases, and 23 bases separated the two germline ends. Germline V lookup: CDR1 SGHVS, CDR2 FQNEAQ. The CDR3 here is CASSSPQNGTYRTGELFF. CDR3 bases: TGTGCCAGCAGCTCACCCCAAAACGGGACATACAGAACCGGGGAGCTGTTTTTT.